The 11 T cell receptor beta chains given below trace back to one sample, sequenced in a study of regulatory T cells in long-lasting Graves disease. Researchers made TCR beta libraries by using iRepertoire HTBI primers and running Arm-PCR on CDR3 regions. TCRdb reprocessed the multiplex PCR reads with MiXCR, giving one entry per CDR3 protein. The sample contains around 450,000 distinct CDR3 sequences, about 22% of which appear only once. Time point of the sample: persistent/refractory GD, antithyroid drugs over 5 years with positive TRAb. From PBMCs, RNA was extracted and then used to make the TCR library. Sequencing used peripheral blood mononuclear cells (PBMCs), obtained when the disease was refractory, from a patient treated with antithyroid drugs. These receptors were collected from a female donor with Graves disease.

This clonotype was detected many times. This CDR3 is CASRLGTRQETQYF. CDR3 bases: TGTGCCAGCAGACTCGGGACTAGACAAGAGACCCAGTACTTC. This chain uses TRBV27 with TRBJ2-5; 8 positions agree with TRBD2. This CDR3 comprises 14 residues. In germline, CDR1 is MNHEY, CDR2 SMNVEV (reference sequence). Losses at the gene ends were 6 bases for V and 2 bases for J; bases not matched to a gene: 5.

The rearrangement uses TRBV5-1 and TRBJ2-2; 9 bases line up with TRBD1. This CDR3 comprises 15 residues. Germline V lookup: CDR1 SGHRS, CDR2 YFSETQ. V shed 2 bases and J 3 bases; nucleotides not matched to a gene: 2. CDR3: CASSLGQGHTGELFF. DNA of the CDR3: TGCGCCAGCAGCTTAGGACAGGGGCACACCGGGGAGCTGTTTTTT.

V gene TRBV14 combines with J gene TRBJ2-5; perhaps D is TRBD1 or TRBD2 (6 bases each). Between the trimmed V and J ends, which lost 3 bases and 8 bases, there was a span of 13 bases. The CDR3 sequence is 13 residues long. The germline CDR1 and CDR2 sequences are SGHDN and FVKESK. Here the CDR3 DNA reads TGTGCCAGCAGCCAGCACAAGGGGGGTACCCAGTACTTC. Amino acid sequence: CASSQHKGGTQYF.

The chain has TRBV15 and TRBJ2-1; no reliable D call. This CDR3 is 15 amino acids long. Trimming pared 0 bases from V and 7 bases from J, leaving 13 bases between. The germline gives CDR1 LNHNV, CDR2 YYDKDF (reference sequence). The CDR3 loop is CATSRDVDGVNEQFF. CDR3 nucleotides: TGTGCCACCAGCAGAGATGTGGATGGGGTTAATGAGCAGTTCTTC.

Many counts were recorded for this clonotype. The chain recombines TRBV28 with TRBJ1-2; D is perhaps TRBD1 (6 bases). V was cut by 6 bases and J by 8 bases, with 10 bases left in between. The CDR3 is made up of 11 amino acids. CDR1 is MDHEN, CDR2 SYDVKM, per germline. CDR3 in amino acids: CASRTTGGYTF. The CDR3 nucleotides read TGTGCCAGCAGGACTACAGGGGGCTACACCTTC.

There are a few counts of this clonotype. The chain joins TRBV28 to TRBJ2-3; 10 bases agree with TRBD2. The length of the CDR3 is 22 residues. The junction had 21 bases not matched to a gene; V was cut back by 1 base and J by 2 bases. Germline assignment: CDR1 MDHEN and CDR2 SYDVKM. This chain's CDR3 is CASSLSWFGSSGGETSTDTQYF. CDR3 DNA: TGTGCCAGCAGTTTATCGTGGTTTGGGTCTAGCGGGGGAGAAACCTCCACAGATACGCAGTATTTT.

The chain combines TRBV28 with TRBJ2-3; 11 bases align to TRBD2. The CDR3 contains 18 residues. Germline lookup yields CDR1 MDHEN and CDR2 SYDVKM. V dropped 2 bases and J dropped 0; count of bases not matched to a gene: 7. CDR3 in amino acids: CASSLSSGRAFSTDTQYF. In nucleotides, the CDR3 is TGTGCCAGCAGTTTAAGTAGCGGGAGGGCCTTTAGCACAGATACGCAGTATTTT.

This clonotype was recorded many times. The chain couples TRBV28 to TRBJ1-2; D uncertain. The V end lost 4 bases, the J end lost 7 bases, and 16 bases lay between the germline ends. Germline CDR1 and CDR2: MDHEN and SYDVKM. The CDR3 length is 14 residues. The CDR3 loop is CASSSPMRVAGYTF. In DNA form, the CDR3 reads TGTGCCAGCAGTTCCCCAATGAGGGTAGCTGGCTACACCTTC.

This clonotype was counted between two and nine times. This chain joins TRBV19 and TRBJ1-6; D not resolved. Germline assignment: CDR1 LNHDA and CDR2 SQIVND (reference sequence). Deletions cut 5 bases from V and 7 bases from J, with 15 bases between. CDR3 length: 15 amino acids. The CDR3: CASSSGGVENSPLHF. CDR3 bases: TGTGCCAGTAGTTCGGGCGGGGTTGAAAATTCACCCCTCCACTTT.

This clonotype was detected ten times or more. The CDR3 region is CASSLLLDSLNTEAFF. In DNA form, the CDR3 reads TGTGCCAGCAGTTTACTCCTGGACAGCCTGAACACTGAAGCTTTCTTT. The V call is TRBV12-3 or TRBV12-4, the J call TRBJ1-1; tentative D call: TRBD1 (6 bases). The CDR3 contains 16 residues. V lost 2 bases, J lost 0 bases, and 13 bases lay in between.

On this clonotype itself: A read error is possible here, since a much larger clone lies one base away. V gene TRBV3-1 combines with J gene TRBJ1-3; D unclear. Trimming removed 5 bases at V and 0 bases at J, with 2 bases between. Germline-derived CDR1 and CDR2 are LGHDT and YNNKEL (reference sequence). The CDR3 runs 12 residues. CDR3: CASSASGNTIYF. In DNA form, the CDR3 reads TGTGCCAGCAGCGCCTCTGGAAACACCATATATTTT. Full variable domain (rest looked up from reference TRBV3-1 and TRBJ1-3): DTAVSQTPKYLVTQMGNDKSIKCEQNLGHDTMYWYKQDSKKFLKIMFSYNNKELIINETVPNRFSPKSPDKAHLNLHINSLELGDSAVYFCASSASGNTIYFGEGSWLTVV.